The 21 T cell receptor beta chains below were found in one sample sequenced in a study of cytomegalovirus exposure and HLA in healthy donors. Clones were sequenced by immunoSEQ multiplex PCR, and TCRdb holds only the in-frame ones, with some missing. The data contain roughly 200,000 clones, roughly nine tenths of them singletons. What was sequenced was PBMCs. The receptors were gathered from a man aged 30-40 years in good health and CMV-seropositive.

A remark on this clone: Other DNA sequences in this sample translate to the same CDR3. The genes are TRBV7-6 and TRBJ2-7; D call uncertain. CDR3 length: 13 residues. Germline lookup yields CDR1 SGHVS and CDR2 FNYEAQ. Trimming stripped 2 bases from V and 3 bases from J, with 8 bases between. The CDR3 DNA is TGTGCCAGCAGCTTACAACAAGACTACGAGCAGTACTTC. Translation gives CASSLQQDYEQYF.

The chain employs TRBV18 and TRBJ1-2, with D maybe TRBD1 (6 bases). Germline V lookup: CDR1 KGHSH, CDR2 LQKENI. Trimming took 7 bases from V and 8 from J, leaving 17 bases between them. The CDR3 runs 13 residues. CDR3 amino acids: CASFSSAQGGYTF. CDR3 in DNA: TGTGCCAGCTTCTCCTCCGCACAGGGAGGCTACACCTTC.

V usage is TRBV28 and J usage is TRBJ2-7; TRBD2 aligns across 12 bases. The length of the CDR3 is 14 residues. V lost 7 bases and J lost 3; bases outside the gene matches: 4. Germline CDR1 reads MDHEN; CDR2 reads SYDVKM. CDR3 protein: CASTLAGGDYEQYF. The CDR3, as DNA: TGTGCCAGCACCCTAGCGGGAGGGGACTACGAGCAGTACTTC.

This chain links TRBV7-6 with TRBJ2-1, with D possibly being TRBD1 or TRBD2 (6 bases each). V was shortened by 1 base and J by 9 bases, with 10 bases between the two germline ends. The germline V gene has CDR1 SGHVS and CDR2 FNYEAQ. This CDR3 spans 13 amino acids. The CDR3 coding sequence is TGTGCCAGCAGCTTAGGAGGGGGGACTGAGCAGTTCTTC. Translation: CASSLGGGTEQFF.

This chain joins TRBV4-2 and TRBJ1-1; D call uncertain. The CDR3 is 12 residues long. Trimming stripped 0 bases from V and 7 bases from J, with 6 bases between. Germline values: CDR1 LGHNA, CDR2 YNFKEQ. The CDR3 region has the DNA TGTGCCAGCAGCCAAGATAAAGTTGAAGCTTTCTTT. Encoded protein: CASSQDKVEAFF.

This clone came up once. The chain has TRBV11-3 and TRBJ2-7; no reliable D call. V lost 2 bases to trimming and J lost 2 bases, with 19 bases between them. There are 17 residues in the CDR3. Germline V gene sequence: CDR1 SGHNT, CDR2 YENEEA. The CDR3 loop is CASSLRPNRQTTYEQYF. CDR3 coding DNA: TGTGCCAGCAGCTTACGTCCCAACCGTCAGACCACCTACGAGCAGTACTTC.

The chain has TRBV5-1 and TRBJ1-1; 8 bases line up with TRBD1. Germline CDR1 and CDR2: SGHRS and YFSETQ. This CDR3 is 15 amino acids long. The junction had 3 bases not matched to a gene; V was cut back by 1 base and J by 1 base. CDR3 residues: CASSLQGATNTEAFF. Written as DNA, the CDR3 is TGCGCCAGCAGCTTGCAGGGGGCGACGAACACTGAAGCTTTCTTT. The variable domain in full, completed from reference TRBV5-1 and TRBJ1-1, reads KAGVTQTPRYLIKTRGQQVTLSCSPISGHRSVSWYQQTPGQGLQFLFEYFSETQRNKGNFPGRFSGRQFSNSRSEMNVSTLELGDSALYLCASSLQGATNTEAFFGQGTRLTVV.

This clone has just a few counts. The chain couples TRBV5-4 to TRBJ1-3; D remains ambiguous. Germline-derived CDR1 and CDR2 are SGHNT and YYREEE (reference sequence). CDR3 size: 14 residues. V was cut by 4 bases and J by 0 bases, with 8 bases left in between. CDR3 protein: CASSLKGSGNTIYF. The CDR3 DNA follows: TGTGCCAGCAGCCTCAAGGGCTCTGGAAACACCATATATTTT.

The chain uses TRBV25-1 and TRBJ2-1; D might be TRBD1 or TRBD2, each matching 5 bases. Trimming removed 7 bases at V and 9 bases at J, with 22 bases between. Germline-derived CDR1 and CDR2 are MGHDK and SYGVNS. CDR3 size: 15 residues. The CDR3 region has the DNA TGTGCCAGCACCCGCGCCCGAGGGGAGAAAGGTGAGCAGTTCTTC. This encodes CASTRARGEKGEQFF.

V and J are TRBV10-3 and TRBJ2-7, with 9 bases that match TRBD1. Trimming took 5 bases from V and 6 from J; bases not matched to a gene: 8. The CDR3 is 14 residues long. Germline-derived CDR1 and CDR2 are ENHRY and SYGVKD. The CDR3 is CAISPGTGSPEQYF. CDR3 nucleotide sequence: TGTGCCATCAGTCCCGGGACAGGGTCTCCCGAGCAGTACTTC.

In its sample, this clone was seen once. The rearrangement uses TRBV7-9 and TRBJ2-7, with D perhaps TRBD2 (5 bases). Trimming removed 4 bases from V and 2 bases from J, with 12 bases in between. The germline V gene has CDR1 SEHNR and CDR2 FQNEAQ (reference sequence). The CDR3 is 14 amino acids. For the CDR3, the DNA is TGTGCCAGCAGCTCAAAGGACTTTACCTACGAGCAGTACTTC. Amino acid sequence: CASSSKDFTYEQYF.

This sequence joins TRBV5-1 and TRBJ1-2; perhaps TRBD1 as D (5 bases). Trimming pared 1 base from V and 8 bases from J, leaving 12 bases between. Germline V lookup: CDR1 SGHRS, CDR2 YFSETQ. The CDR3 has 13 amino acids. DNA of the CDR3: TGCGCCAGCAGCTTGACGGCAGGGCAAGGCTACACCTTC. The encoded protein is CASSLTAGQGYTF.

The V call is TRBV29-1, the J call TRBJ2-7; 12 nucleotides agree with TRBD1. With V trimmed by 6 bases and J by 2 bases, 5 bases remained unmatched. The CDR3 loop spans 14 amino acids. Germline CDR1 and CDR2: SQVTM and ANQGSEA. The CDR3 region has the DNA TGCAGCGTCGAGGGACAGGGGGCACCCTACGAGCAGTACTTC. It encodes CSVEGQGAPYEQYF.

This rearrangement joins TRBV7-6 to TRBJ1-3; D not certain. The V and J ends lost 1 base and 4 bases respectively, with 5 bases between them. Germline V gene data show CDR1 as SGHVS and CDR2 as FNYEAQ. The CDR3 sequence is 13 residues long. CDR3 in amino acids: CASSLGWGNTIYF. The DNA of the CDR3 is TGTGCCAGCAGCTTAGGGTGGGGAAACACCATATATTTT.

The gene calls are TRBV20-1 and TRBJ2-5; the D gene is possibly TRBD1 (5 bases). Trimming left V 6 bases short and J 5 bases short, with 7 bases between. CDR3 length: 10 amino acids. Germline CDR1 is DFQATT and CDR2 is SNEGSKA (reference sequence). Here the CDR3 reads CSAGDETQYF. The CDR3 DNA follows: TGCAGTGCAGGGGATGAGACCCAGTACTTC.

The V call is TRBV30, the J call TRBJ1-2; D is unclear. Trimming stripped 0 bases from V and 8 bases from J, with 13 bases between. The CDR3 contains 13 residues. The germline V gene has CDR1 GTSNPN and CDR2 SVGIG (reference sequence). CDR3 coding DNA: TGTGCCTGGAGTGTACTTAAGGGTTCCGGCTACACCTTC. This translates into CAWSVLKGSGYTF.

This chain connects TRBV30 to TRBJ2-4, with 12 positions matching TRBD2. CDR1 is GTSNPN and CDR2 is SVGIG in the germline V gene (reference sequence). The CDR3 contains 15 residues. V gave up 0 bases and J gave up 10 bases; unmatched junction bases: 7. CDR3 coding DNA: TGTGCCTGGAGTGTACCTAGCGGGGGGGCCGAAATTCAGTACTTC. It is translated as CAWSVPSGGAEIQYF.

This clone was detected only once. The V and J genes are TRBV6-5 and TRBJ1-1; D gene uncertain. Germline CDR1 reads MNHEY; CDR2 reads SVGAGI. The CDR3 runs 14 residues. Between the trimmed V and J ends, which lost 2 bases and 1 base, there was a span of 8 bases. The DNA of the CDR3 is TGTGCCAGCAGTTACCGACGGGGGAACACTGAAGCTTTCTTT. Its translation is CASSYRRGNTEAFF.

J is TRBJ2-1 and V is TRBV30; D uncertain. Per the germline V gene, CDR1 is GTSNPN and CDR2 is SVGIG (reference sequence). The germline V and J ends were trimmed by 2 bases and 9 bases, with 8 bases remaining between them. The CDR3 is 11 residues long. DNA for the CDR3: TGTGCCTGGAGTTTGGTGGCTGAGCAGTTCTTC. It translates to CAWSLVAEQFF.

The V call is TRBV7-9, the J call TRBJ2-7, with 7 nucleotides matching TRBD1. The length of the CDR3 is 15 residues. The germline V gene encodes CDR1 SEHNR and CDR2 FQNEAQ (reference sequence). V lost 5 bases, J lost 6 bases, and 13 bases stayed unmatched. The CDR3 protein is CASSSGRQGVGEQYF. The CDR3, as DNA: TGTGCCAGCAGCAGCGGCCGACAGGGTGTAGGCGAGCAGTACTTC.

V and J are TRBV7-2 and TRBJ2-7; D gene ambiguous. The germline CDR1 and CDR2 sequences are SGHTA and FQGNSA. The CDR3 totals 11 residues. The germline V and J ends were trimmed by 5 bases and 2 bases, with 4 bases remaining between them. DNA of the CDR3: TGTGCCAGCAGCCCAGCCTACGAGCAGTACTTC. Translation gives CASSPAYEQYF. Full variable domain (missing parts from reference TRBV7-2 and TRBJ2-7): GAGVSQSPSNKVTEKGKDVELRCDPISGHTALYWYRQSLGQGLEFLIYFQGNSAPDKSGLPSDRFSAERTGGSVSTLTIQRTQQEDSAVYLCASSPAYEQYFGPGTRLTVT.